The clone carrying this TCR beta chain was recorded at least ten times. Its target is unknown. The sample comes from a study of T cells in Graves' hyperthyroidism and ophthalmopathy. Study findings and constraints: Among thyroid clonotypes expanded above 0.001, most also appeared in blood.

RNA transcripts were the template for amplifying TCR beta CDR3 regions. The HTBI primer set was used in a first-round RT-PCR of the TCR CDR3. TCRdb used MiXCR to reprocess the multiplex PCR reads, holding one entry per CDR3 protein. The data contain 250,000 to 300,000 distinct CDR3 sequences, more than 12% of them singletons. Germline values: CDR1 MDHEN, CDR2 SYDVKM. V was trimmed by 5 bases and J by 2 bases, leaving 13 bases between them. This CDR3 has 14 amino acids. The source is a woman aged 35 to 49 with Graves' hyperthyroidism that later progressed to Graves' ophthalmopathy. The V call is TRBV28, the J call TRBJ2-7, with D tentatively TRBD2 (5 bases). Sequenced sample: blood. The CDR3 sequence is CASSQTGKAYEQYF. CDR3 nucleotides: TGTGCCAGCAGTCAGACCGGGAAAGCCTACGAGCAGTACTTC.